Reported below is one T cell receptor beta chain. The sample comes from a study of blood T cell repertoires in COVID-19. The CDR3 contains 13 residues. Germline V gives CDR1 GTSNPN, CDR2 SVGIG (reference sequence). V was pared by 5 bases and J by 2 bases, with 10 bases between. Sequencing used immunoSEQ multiplex PCR; TCRdb keeps in-frame clones, though not all of them. The sample holds 110,000 or so clones, roughly 80% seen once. Sequencing was carried out using peripheral blood. The chain uses TRBV30 and TRBJ1-5; perhaps TRBD1 as D (5 bases). This receptor was identified in a man aged 50-59 years with acute or convalescent COVID-19. The CDR3 coding sequence is TGTGCCTGGGCCCGGGGGGGCAATCAGCCCCAGCATTTT. Amino acids: CAWARGGNQPQHF.